The 5 T cell receptor beta chains below were found in one sample sequenced in a study of control samples from healthy donors and cancer patients. Profiled with immunoSEQ multiplex PCR; TCRdb holds only in-frame clones, not every one. The sample comprises tens of thousands of clones, 75% to 90% of which are singletons, and over 8% rests with the top ten. The sample taken for sequencing was PBMCs. These receptor sequences come from a woman aged 50 to 60 with colorectal cancer.

This clone was seen a single time. The V and J genes are TRBV4-3 and TRBJ2-1; D unclear. This CDR3 contains 13 residues. Between the trimmed V and J ends, which lost 3 bases and 8 bases, there was a span of 11 bases. From germline, CDR1 is LGHNA and CDR2 YSLEER. This CDR3 reads CASSHAGEDEQFF. CDR3 DNA: TGCGCCAGCAGCCATGCAGGTGAGGATGAGCAGTTCTTC.

The V gene is TRBV7-2, the J gene TRBJ1-3; D may be TRBD1 (6 bases). Trimming stripped 8 bases from V and 0 bases from J, with 8 bases between. The CDR3 has 13 amino acids. In germline, CDR1 is SGHTA, CDR2 FQGNSA. The CDR3 nucleotides are TGTGCCAGCTTAGGGGGCTCTGGAAACACCATATATTTT. Protein product: CASLGGSGNTIYF.

The count of this clone is one. This chain connects TRBV28 to TRBJ2-7, with 7 bases aligning to TRBD2. Germline V gives CDR1 MDHEN, CDR2 SYDVKM. With 1 base clipped from V and 6 bases from J, the junction kept 0 bases outside the gene matches. The CDR3 is made up of 12 amino acids. CDR3 sequence: CASSLSGGEQYV. For the CDR3, the DNA is TGTGCCAGCAGTTTATCGGGAGGCGAGCAGTACGTC.

In its sample, this clone was seen a few times. The V call is TRBV2, the J call TRBJ2-7; TRBD1 is a possible D gene (5 bases). V was shortened by 8 bases and J by 2 bases, with 19 bases between the two germline ends. CDR1 is SNHLY, CDR2 FYNNEI, per germline. This CDR3 contains 15 residues. In nucleotides, the CDR3 is TGTGCCAGCGATCCTTCCACAGGTATCCCCTACGAGCAGTACGTC. Translating gives CASDPSTGIPYEQYV.

This chain joins TRBV4-3 and TRBJ2-1, with 10 bases that match TRBD1. V lost 0 bases, J lost 8 bases, and 10 bases stayed unmatched. Germline CDR1 LGHNA, CDR2 YSLEER. CDR3 length: 17 amino acids. CDR3 sequence (DNA): TGCGCCAGCAGCCAAGAGGGTCCAGGACAGGGGGAAGATGAGCAGTTCTTC. Translated, it gives CASSQEGPGQGEDEQFF.